This T cell receptor (beta chain) was recorded in a study of T cell repertoires in ileal Crohn's disease. Described time point: inflamed ileum from the surgical specimen. TCRdb's copy holds only in-frame clones and misses some; the assay was immunoSEQ multiplex PCR. The data contain thousands of clones, over 90% of them singletons. Germline V gives CDR1 MNHEY, CDR2 SVGAGI. The CDR3 is made up of 14 amino acids. Trimming pared 8 bases from V and 9 bases from J, leaving 22 bases between. The sequence derives from an adult with Crohn's disease. The gene calls are TRBV6-5 and TRBJ1-1; weak D call: TRBD1 (6 bases). The sequencing input was ileal tissue. In DNA form, the CDR3 reads TGTGCCAGCGGGATTACGGGGACACCGGTAAAAGCTTTCTTT. The encoded protein is CASGITGTPVKAFF.